A single sample is the source of the 5 T cell receptor beta chains below, sequenced in a study of CXCR3-negative and CXCR3-positive naive CD8 T cells. In preparing the TRB cDNA libraries, 5' RACE with UMI labels was used. TCRdb re-called the 5' RACE reads and gives one entry per CDR3 protein, without DNA. Recorded for this sample: under 85,000 distinct CDR3 sequences. Sequenced sample: naive CXCR3- CD8+ T cells from blood. Subset here: CD45RO-CCR7+CD27+CD95- naive CD8+ T cells lacking CXCR3 (TNR3-). These receptor sequences come from a human donor in good health. Some clones in this sample may be carry-over from other donors' samples.

The chain is built from TRBV6-4 and TRBJ2-1. This CDR3 has 15 amino acids. Germline V gene lookup returns CDR1 MRHNA and CDR2 SNTAGT. Here the CDR3 reads CASSDGSSASNEQFF.

V is TRBV7-2 and J is TRBJ2-5; there is no DNA to check the TCRdb D call of TRBD2. The CDR3 loop spans 20 amino acids. The germline V gene encodes CDR1 SGHTA and CDR2 FQGNSA. The CDR3 region is CASSLADGTSGGMFQETQYF.

The chain joins TRBV13 to TRBJ2-7. Germline assignment: CDR1 PRHDT and CDR2 FYEKMQ (reference sequence). The CDR3 is 11 residues long. The CDR3 reads CASSFQSEQYF.

The CDR3 here is CASSPGLDSQYEQYF. The V gene is TRBV7-6, the J gene TRBJ2-7; absent DNA, TCRdb's TRBD1 call cannot be checked. CDR3 length equals 15 residues. CDR1 is SGHVS and CDR2 is FNYEAQ in the germline V gene.

The CDR3 is CASRPGQGNQPQHF. The chain links TRBV6-2 or TRBV6-3 to TRBJ1-5; TCRdb's D gene call, TRBD1, goes unchecked for lack of DNA. The germline V gene has CDR1 MNHEY and CDR2 SVGEGT. This CDR3 region has 14 residues.